The rows below give T cell receptor beta chains drawn from one sample of a study of monozygotic twins with inflammatory bowel disease. Reanalyzing the 5' RACE reads, TCRdb keeps one entry per CDR3 protein, without DNA. The table for this sample gives 400,000 or so distinct CDR3 sequences. The sequenced sample consisted of blood. The receptors were gathered from a human donor with ulcerative colitis or Crohn's disease, or a healthy co-twin of an affected twin (not recorded which). Both conserved end residues are part of each CDR3. Fields, in order: J gene, V gene, CDR3 length, CDR3 protein.

>TRBJ2-1|TRBV27|18
CASRTMGSGRDPRDEQFF
>TRBJ1-2|TRBV6-2/TRBV6-3|14
CASSYSDRGDGYTF
>TRBJ1-1|TRBV18|14
CASGPSWDREAAFF
>TRBJ2-3|TRBV18|17
CASSPQVSGPGTDTQYF
>TRBJ2-7|TRBV5-1|16
CASSSTSGGTFYEQYF
>TRBJ1-1|TRBV3-1|14
CASSPPQANTEAFF
>TRBJ1-5|TRBV18|16
CASSPPGTVSNQPQHF
>TRBJ1-1|TRBV29-1|11
CSAGLNTEAFF
>TRBJ2-3|TRBV20-1|18
CSARDWDRLVPSTDTQYF
>TRBJ1-1|TRBV12-3/TRBV12-4|13
CASTRGIYTEAFF
>TRBJ2-1|TRBV6-1|15
CASSRPGKPYNEQFF
>TRBJ2-2|TRBV5-1|17
CASSFWGRQVNTGELFF
>TRBJ2-7|TRBV5-1|13
CASSSGQTYEQYF
>TRBJ2-3|TRBV9|15
CASSGPAGAPDTQYF
>TRBJ2-5|TRBV7-9|15
CASSLALTGGETQYF
>TRBJ1-5|TRBV5-5|14
CASSGTGNDQPQHF
>TRBJ2-1|TRBV20-1|15
CSARPGLAPYNEQFF
>TRBJ2-7|TRBV5-1|14
CASSLSSDSHEQYF
>TRBJ2-7|TRBV3-1|15
CASSQNVNPSSEQYF
>TRBJ2-3|TRBV6-5|13
CASSYFSGDTQYF
>TRBJ2-1|TRBV5-1|15
CASSRDLSSYNEQFF
>TRBJ2-3|TRBV7-2|15
CASSFLGQGADTQYF
>TRBJ2-2|TRBV5-1|17
CASSLEGTNGNTGELFF
>TRBJ2-1|TRBV20-1|12
CSASPSGNEQFF
>TRBJ2-3|TRBV2|16
CASSEAGARNVDTQYF
>TRBJ2-1|TRBV12-3/TRBV12-4|11
CASSIAGGKFF
>TRBJ2-7|TRBV12-3/TRBV12-4|14
CASSPDRLTYEQYF
>TRBJ2-3|TRBV3-1|19
CASSQDWGLAGDEMDTQYF
>TRBJ2-7|TRBV28|14
CASRSGTPSYEQYF
>TRBJ2-4|TRBV19|19
CASSERGASGRIYQNIQYF
>TRBJ2-1|TRBV5-1|15
CASSSGTTTYNEQFF
>TRBJ1-5|TRBV5-6|14
CASSHREGGQPQHF
>TRBJ2-1|TRBV19|13
CASRVGGANEQFF
>TRBJ1-5|TRBV21-1|15
CASSNTGGPGQPQHF
>TRBJ1-4|TRBV7-9|17
CASSTVQGPATNEKLFF
>TRBJ2-1|TRBV20-1|16
CSAVPGLALTYNEQFF
>TRBJ1-6|TRBV2|16
CAGQGGAGPYNSPLHF
>TRBJ2-7|TRBV4-3|18
CASSQDWTLVQLPYEQYF
>TRBJ1-2|TRBV7-2|12
CASSLGLGGYTF
>TRBJ2-5|TRBV5-4|14
CASSLATFQETQYF
>TRBJ2-7|TRBV28|16
CASSWSREDSSYEQYF
>TRBJ1-1|TRBV5-1|15
CASSLVPDSNTEAFF
>TRBJ2-6|TRBV18|14
CASSPGLGANVLTF
>TRBJ2-6|TRBV5-1|16
CASSLGSSSGANVLTF
>TRBJ2-7|TRBV20-1|13
CSAGTGANYEQYF